This is a list of T cell receptor beta chains from one sample in a study of T-cell reconstitution after alpha-beta-depleted transplantation in children. TCRdb used MiXCR to reprocess the PCR reads, holding one entry per CDR3 protein. Here the sample spans about 180,000 distinct CDR3 sequences, around 10% being singletons. The specimen comprised PBMCs, sampled before TCRalphabeta/CD19-depleted stem cell transplant. The receptors shown here come from a boy aged 2 to 10 with acute myeloid leukemia, due to receive a stem cell transplant. Each CDR3 is given with its conserved first and last residue. Fields, in order: clone size, J gene, V gene, D gene, CDR3 protein, CDR3 DNA. The D gene is left open where the match is weak. Where a row states a size, it is once, few, many or the class of an expanded clone; other rows omit it.

many,TRBJ2-1,TRBV27,NA,CASSPGTGTYNEQFF,TGTGCCAGCAGTCCGGGAACAGGGACATACAATGAGCAGTTCTTC
many,TRBJ1-1,TRBV11-1,NA,CASSPRIVIGRGLNTEAFF,TGTGCCAGCAGCCCCCGTATTGTTATCGGCAGGGGATTGAACACTGAAGCTTTCTTT
many,TRBJ1-2,TRBV6-1,NA,CASSLETPLNYGYTF,TGTGCCAGTAGTCTGGAGACTCCCCTTAACTATGGCTACACCTTC
many,TRBJ2-5,TRBV3-1,NA,CASSQAGVETQYF,TGTGCCAGCAGCCAAGCAGGGGTGGAGACCCAGTACTTC
many,TRBJ2-1,TRBV12-3/TRBV12-4,NA,CASSFPGRSLNEQFF,TGTGCCAGCAGTTTCCCAGGTCGGTCTCTCAATGAGCAGTTCTTC
many,TRBJ1-4,TRBV5-1,TRBD1,CASSPGQVAEKLFF,TGCGCCAGCAGCCCTGGACAGGTCGCCGAAAAACTGTTTTTT
few,TRBJ2-2,TRBV20-1,NA,CSANTGSRPGELFF,TGCAGTGCTAACACAGGGAGTAGGCCCGGGGAGCTGTTTTTT
many,TRBJ2-1,TRBV24-1,TRBD2,CATSSGGSYNEQFF,TGTGCCACCTCTAGCGGGGGGTCCTACAATGAGCAGTTCTTC
NA,TRBJ2-1,TRBV5-6,NA,CASSFSFGLADEQFF,TGTGCCAGCAGCTTTTCTTTTGGTCTAGCCGATGAGCAGTTCTTC
many,TRBJ1-6,TRBV9,TRBD1,CASSAPGGDNSPLHF,TGTGCCAGCAGCGCCCCAGGGGGCGATAATTCACCCCTCCACTTT
many,TRBJ2-2,TRBV4-2,NA,CASSQGENPNTGELFF,TGTGCCAGCAGCCAAGGGGAGAACCCGAACACCGGGGAGCTGTTTTTT
NA,TRBJ1-3,TRBV6-6,NA,CASRVSGGNTIYF,TGTGCCAGCAGGGTTTCGGGAGGAAACACCATATATTTT
many,TRBJ2-7,TRBV5-1,TRBD1,CASRYSTGNYEQYF,TGCGCCAGCAGATACTCGACAGGGAACTACGAGCAGTACTTC
many,TRBJ2-3,TRBV2,NA,CASSGVLRSDTQYF,TGTGCCAGCAGTGGGGTCCTCCGGTCGGATACGCAGTATTTT
NA,TRBJ2-3,TRBV19,TRBD2,CASSSSGTQYF,TGTGCCAGTTCTTCTAGCGGTACGCAGTATTTT
many,TRBJ2-3,TRBV11-2,TRBD2,CASSLGSGSTDTQYF,TGTGCCAGCAGCTTAGGTAGCGGGAGCACAGATACGCAGTATTTT
many,TRBJ1-3,TRBV20-1,NA,CSARLIGSGNTIYF,TGCAGTGCTAGGCTGATTGGCTCTGGAAACACCATATATTTT
many,TRBJ2-4,TRBV12-3/TRBV12-4,NA,CASSRSASNIQYF,TGTGCCAGCAGTCGCTCGGCATCAAACATTCAGTACTTC
many,TRBJ2-3,TRBV11-2,TRBD2,CASSSPGPWREGRNTQYF,TGTGCCAGCAGCTCGCCCGGTCCCTGGCGGGAGGGCCGAAATACGCAGTATTTT
many,TRBJ2-7,TRBV20-1,NA,CSAPLNYEQYF,TGCAGTGCCCCATTAAACTACGAGCAGTACTTC
many,TRBJ2-6,TRBV18,NA,CASSPDRYSGANVLTF,TGTGCCAGCTCACCGGACCGATACTCTGGGGCCAACGTCCTGACTTTC
many,TRBJ2-7,TRBV4-1,TRBD1,CASSQEGPGGYEQYF,TGCGCCAGCAGCCAAGAGGGGCCAGGGGGCTACGAGCAGTACTTC
many,TRBJ1-1,TRBV20-1,NA,CSARPAGPGAFF,TGCAGTGCTAGACCGGCGGGACCAGGGGCTTTCTTT
NA,TRBJ2-1,TRBV20-1,NA,CSGGNGSYYEQFF,TGCAGTGGGGGTAACGGAAGCTACTATGAGCAGTTCTTC
many,TRBJ2-5,TRBV15,NA,CATSPPRSAGLETQYF,TGTGCCACCAGCCCCCCGCGGTCCGCCGGGCTAGAGACCCAGTACTTC
many,TRBJ1-2,TRBV4-1,TRBD1,CASSQDWPTGDGYTF,TGCGCCAGCAGCCAAGATTGGCCGACAGGGGATGGCTACACCTTC